This T cell receptor beta chain was captured in a study of radiation and T cells in renal cell carcinoma. Time point described: blood 2 weeks post-SBRT. Noted treatment: 15 Gy SBRT to primary tumor, nephrectomy 4 weeks later. With 6 bases removed from V and 2 bases from J, the gap between germline ends came to 13 bases. Germline CDR1 is LNHDA and CDR2 is SQIVND (reference sequence). CDR3 length: 14 residues. The data were produced by immunoSEQ multiplex PCR, yet TCRdb's version contains in-frame clones alone and is incomplete. The sample lists roughly 150,000 clones, over 80% seen once, with 13% in the top ten.

The sequencing here drew on blood, taken from a patient whose treatment included radiotherapy and nephrectomy. The TCR sequence derives from a woman in her forties or fifties with renal cell carcinoma. The V and J genes are TRBV19 and TRBJ1-2, with a tentative D call TRBD1 (6 bases). CDR3 in amino acids: CASSGTISNYGYTF. Written as DNA, the CDR3 is TGTGCCAGTAGCGGGACAATTTCGAACTATGGCTACACCTTC.